What follows are 21 T cell receptor beta chains derived from one specimen sequenced in a study of blood T cell repertoires in COVID-19. Clones were sequenced by immunoSEQ multiplex PCR, and TCRdb holds only the in-frame ones, with some missing. The sample holds roughly 70,000 clones, around 74% seen once. The sample comprised peripheral blood. These receptors were obtained from a man between 65 and 79 years old with acute or convalescent COVID-19.

CDR3 sequence reads: CASSLAGFSNQPQHF. The DNA of the CDR3 is TGTGCCAGCAGTTTGGCGGGTTTCAGCAATCAGCCCCAGCATTTT. This chain joins TRBV27 and TRBJ1-5; unclear D gene. V lost 3 bases, J lost 1 base, and 10 bases lay in between. The germline V gene encodes CDR1 MNHEY and CDR2 SMNVEV (reference sequence). This CDR3 comprises 15 residues.

This chain uses TRBV27 with TRBJ2-3; D might be TRBD1 (6 bases). The germline CDR1 and CDR2 sequences are MNHEY and SMNVEV (reference sequence). CDR3 size: 13 residues. Trimming shortened V by 2 bases and J by 8 bases, and 11 bases separated the two germline ends. The CDR3 nucleotides are TGTGCCAGCAGTTTACACGGACAGTTTACGCAGTATTTT. Its translation is CASSLHGQFTQYF.

This sequence joins TRBV9 and TRBJ2-5, with D possibly TRBD1 on 5 matching bases. The ends were cut back, 2 bases at V and 7 bases at J, with 12 bases in the middle. The CDR3 spans 13 residues. Germline lookup yields CDR1 SGDLS and CDR2 YYNGEE. CDR3 loop: CASSVGLEGTQYF. The CDR3 nucleotides are TGTGCCAGCAGCGTGGGGCTAGAAGGGACCCAGTACTTC.

The chain links TRBV28 to TRBJ2-7, with D tentatively TRBD2 (5 bases). V lost 6 bases, J lost 4 bases, and 16 bases lay in between. The CDR3 has 14 amino acids. The germline CDR1 and CDR2 sequences are MDHEN and SYDVKM. Here the CDR3 reads CASRSGVAYYEQYF. The CDR3 DNA follows: TGTGCCAGCAGGTCCGGAGTAGCGTATTACGAGCAGTACTTC.

The V gene is TRBV29-1, the J gene TRBJ2-7; D remains ambiguous. This CDR3 has 12 amino acids. V lost 0 bases and J lost 3, with 6 bases in between. Germline V gives CDR1 SQVTM, CDR2 ANQGSEA. The CDR3 sequence is CSVEDRVYEQYF. CDR3 sequence (DNA): TGCAGCGTTGAAGATCGGGTCTACGAGCAGTACTTC.

The chain uses TRBV29-1 and TRBJ2-7, with TRBD2 identical over 10 bases. CDR1 and CDR2 (germline): SQVTM, ANQGSEA. The V and J ends lost 3 bases and 3 bases, in that order; junction bases with no gene match: 2. The length of the CDR3 is 13 residues. CDR3 amino acids: CSVDASGSYEQYF. The CDR3 DNA follows: TGCAGCGTTGATGCTAGCGGGAGCTACGAGCAGTACTTC.

This sequence joins TRBV18 and TRBJ1-3, with D maybe TRBD1 (6 bases). The CDR3 has 16 residues. V was pared by 3 bases and J by 0 bases, with 12 bases between. Germline V gene data show CDR1 as KGHSH and CDR2 as LQKENI. DNA for the CDR3: TGTGCCAGCTCACCCGGGACACTCAGCTCTGGAAACACCATATATTTT. Protein product: CASSPGTLSSGNTIYF.

This rearrangement joins TRBV10-3 to TRBJ1-1, with 9 bases matching TRBD1. The V and J ends lost 7 bases and 4 bases, in that order; junction bases with no gene match: 10. The germline V gene has CDR1 ENHRY and CDR2 SYGVKD. The length of the CDR3 is 15 residues. DNA of the CDR3: TGTGCCATCAAACCTCCGGGACAGGGAGCCACTGAAGCTTTCTTT. This gives the protein CAIKPPGQGATEAFF.

The V and J genes are TRBV19 and TRBJ2-7; 9 nucleotides agree with TRBD1. V was pared by 7 bases and J by 0 bases, with 7 bases of the junction left unmatched. Germline-derived CDR1 and CDR2 are LNHDA and SQIVND (reference sequence). This CDR3 contains 15 residues. The CDR3 loop reads CASTLGTGFSYEQYF. The CDR3 DNA follows: TGTGCCAGTACCCTGGGGACAGGGTTCTCCTACGAGCAGTACTTC.

The chain recombines TRBV7-9 with TRBJ2-2; TRBD1 agrees at 7 bases. The CDR3 has 15 amino acids. V trimming: 5 bases; J trimming: 2 bases; junction bases outside the gene matches: 5. Germline CDR1 reads SEHNR; CDR2 reads FQNEAQ (reference sequence). CDR3 protein: CASSLRDSNTGELFF. As DNA, the CDR3 is TGTGCCAGCAGCCTCCGGGACAGCAACACCGGGGAGCTGTTTTTT.

The gene calls are TRBV6-2 or TRBV6-3 and TRBJ1-4, with TRBD1 as a possible D gene (6 bases). V lost 5 bases and J lost 7, with 14 bases in between. The CDR3 contains 14 residues. CDR1 is MNHEY and CDR2 is SVGEGT in the germline V gene. The chain's CDR3 is CASSPTGASEKLFF. CDR3 nucleotides: TGTGCCAGCAGTCCGACAGGAGCTAGTGAAAAACTGTTTTTT.

The chain links TRBV19 to TRBJ2-5; 10 nucleotides match TRBD1. V lost 6 bases and J lost 7; bases outside the gene matches: 8. The CDR3 length is 14 residues. CDR1 and CDR2 (germline): LNHDA, SQIVND (reference sequence). The CDR3 region has the DNA TGTGCCAGTAGGGAGAGCGGGACAGGGGTGACCCAGTACTTC. Translating gives CASRESGTGVTQYF. The variable domain in full, with the rest retrieved from reference TRBV19 and TRBJ2-5, is DGGITQSPKYLFRKEGQNVTLSCEQNLNHDAMYWYRQDPGQGLRLIYYSQIVNDFQKGDIAEGYSVSREKKESFPLTVTSAQKNPTAFYLCASRESGTGVTQYFGPGTRLLVL.

The V and J genes are TRBV10-2 and TRBJ1-6; a weak D match, TRBD1 (6 bases). Trimming removed 7 bases from V and 8 bases from J, with 15 bases in between. This CDR3 contains 14 residues. CDR1 WSHSY and CDR2 SAAADI come from the germline V gene. In nucleotides, the CDR3 is TGCGCCAGCAAATCAGGGGTTAGCGATTCACCCCTCCACTTT. This sequence encodes CASKSGVSDSPLHF.

This clone was picked up one time. The chain is built from TRBV28 and TRBJ2-4; 9 bases fit TRBD1. J gave up 3 bases and V 5 bases, and 8 bases lay outside the gene matches. Looked up from germline, CDR1 is MDHEN and CDR2 is SYDVKM. The CDR3 has 16 residues. The CDR3 sequence: CASSPRQGEVKNIQYF. CDR3 sequence (DNA): TGTGCCAGCAGTCCCAGACAGGGGGAAGTCAAAAACATTCAGTACTTC.

In this sample, this clone turned up a few times. J is TRBJ1-1 and V is TRBV19; possible D gene TRBD1, 5 bases. This CDR3 contains 14 residues. Trimming cost V 9 bases and J 3 bases, with 17 bases left between them. Germline assignment: CDR1 LNHDA and CDR2 SQIVND (reference sequence). The CDR3 sequence is CASFPQGGDTEAFF. In DNA form, the CDR3 reads TGTGCCAGCTTTCCGCAAGGAGGGGACACTGAAGCTTTCTTT.

CDR3 sequence (DNA): TGTGCCAGCAGCGTATCTACAGGGCAATACGAGCAGTACTTC. Translation: CASSVSTGQYEQYF. This chain joins TRBV9 and TRBJ2-7; tentatively, D is TRBD1 (6 bases). This CDR3 comprises 14 residues. Germline V gives CDR1 SGDLS, CDR2 YYNGEE. Trimming left V 1 base short and J 4 bases short, with 12 bases between. Combining the CDR3 with reference TRBV9 and TRBJ2-7 gives the whole variable domain DSGVTQTPKHLITATGQRVTLRCSPRSGDLSVYWYQQSLDQGLQFLIQYYNGEERAKGNILERFSAQQFPDLHSELNLSSLELGDSALYFCASSVSTGQYEQYFGPGTRLTVT.

This chain uses TRBV29-1 with TRBJ2-5; no clear D. The V end was cut by 7 bases, the J end by 3 bases, with 6 bases between. The CDR3 has 10 amino acids. The germline V gene has CDR1 SQVTM and CDR2 ANQGSEA. In DNA form, the CDR3 reads TGCAGCGGAGGAGAAGAGACCCAGTACTTC. This translates into CSGGEETQYF.

This chain connects TRBV25-1 to TRBJ2-1, with 10 bases fitting TRBD2. From germline, CDR1 is MGHDK and CDR2 SYGVNS. This CDR3 is 16 amino acids long. Trimming took 2 bases from V and 6 from J; bases not matched to a gene: 7. The CDR3 spells CASSELSSGRVNEQFF. The CDR3 DNA reads as TGTGCCAGCAGTGAACTGTCTAGCGGGAGAGTCAATGAGCAGTTCTTC.

The rearrangement joins TRBV5-6 to TRBJ2-5; D possibly corresponds to TRBD1 (5 bases). The V gene's germline CDR1 is SGHDT and CDR2 YYEEEE. V gave up 4 bases and J gave up 5 bases, with 18 bases separating them. The CDR3 is made up of 15 amino acids. The CDR3 sequence is CASSPPGAAGETQYF. CDR3 bases: TGTGCCAGCAGCCCCCCCGGCGCAGCAGGGGAGACCCAGTACTTC.

This chain connects TRBV9 to TRBJ1-3, with D maybe TRBD1 (6 bases). Germline assignment: CDR1 SGDLS and CDR2 YYNGEE. This CDR3 spans 16 amino acids. V was clipped by 0 bases and J by 0 bases, with 10 bases between them. The CDR3 DNA is TGTGCCAGCAGCGTAGAGGGGGGGGCCTCTGGAAACACCATATATTTT. Translating gives CASSVEGGASGNTIYF.

This chain joins TRBV18 and TRBJ1-2; no clear D. The germline gives CDR1 KGHSH, CDR2 LQKENI. This CDR3 spans 11 amino acids. V was shortened by 3 bases and J by 8 bases, with 7 bases between the two germline ends. The DNA for the CDR3 is TGTGCCAGCTCACCTCTTGAGGGCTACACCTTC. Amino acid sequence: CASSPLEGYTF.